Below are 13 T cell receptor beta chains sequenced from a single sample in a study of blood T cell repertoires in COVID-19. Clones were read by immunoSEQ multiplex PCR, and TCRdb kept only the in-frame ones, dropping some. This table holds 130,000 to 150,000 clones, 65% to 85% found once. Material for sequencing was peripheral blood. These receptor sequences come from a woman aged 50 to 60 with acute or convalescent COVID-19.

This rearrangement joins TRBV12-3 or TRBV12-4 to TRBJ1-5, with D maybe TRBD1 (5 bases). The CDR3 is 12 residues long. V lost 7 bases and J 6 bases, leaving 10 bases between the germline ends. The CDR3 nucleotides read TGTGCCAGCACCGGACACGGTCAGCCCCAGCATTTT. This encodes CASTGHGQPQHF.

The sample holds one count of this clone. The chain has TRBV5-1 and TRBJ2-6, with 11 nucleotides matching TRBD2. CDR1 and CDR2 (germline): SGHRS, YFSETQ. The CDR3 length is 18 residues. Trimming removed 4 bases from V and 1 base from J; junction bases left unmatched: 7. The CDR3 DNA is TGCGCCAGCAGCATTACGACTAGCGGGGATTCTGGGGCCAACGTCCTGACTTTC. Its protein is CASSITTSGDSGANVLTF.

The chain joins TRBV5-5 to TRBJ1-3; no reliable D call. This CDR3 comprises 16 residues. CDR1 is SGHKS, CDR2 YYEKEE, per germline (reference sequence). V dropped 4 bases and J dropped 4 bases, with 18 bases sitting between them. CDR3 nucleotides: TGTGCCAGCAGCCCGCTCGCTACCGGTGCCGGAAACACCATATATTTT. Encoded protein: CASSPLATGAGNTIYF.

This clone has more than one count but fewer than ten. The chain is built from TRBV11-2 and TRBJ1-2, with TRBD1 as a possible D gene (5 bases). Trimming shortened V by 1 base and J by 8 bases, and 11 bases separated the two germline ends. This CDR3 has 13 residues. Germline-derived CDR1 and CDR2 are SGHAT and FQNNGV. In nucleotides, the CDR3 is TGTGCCAGCAGCTTAGTACAGTGGGGCGGCTACACCTTC. Its protein product is CASSLVQWGGYTF.

The J gene is TRBJ1-2, the V gene TRBV5-6, with TRBD1 as a possible D gene (5 bases). Germline CDR1 and CDR2: SGHDT and YYEEEE. The CDR3 extends over 13 amino acids. The ends were cut back, 4 bases at V and 9 bases at J, with 16 bases in the middle. The CDR3 reads CASSSPQGRSYTF. CDR3 sequence (DNA): TGTGCCAGCAGCAGCCCCCAGGGTAGAAGCTACACCTTC.

Comment on this clone: The same CDR3 is also encoded by other DNA sequences in this sample. The rearrangement uses TRBV14 and TRBJ1-1; possibly TRBD1 for D (5 bases). The CDR3 spans 11 residues. The germline V and J ends were trimmed by 3 bases and 10 bases, with 9 bases remaining between them. Germline-derived CDR1 and CDR2 are SGHDN and FVKESK. The CDR3 DNA reads as TGTGCCAGCAGCCAGTCGGGGGGAGCTTTCTTT. Its protein is CASSQSGGAFF.

This clone was seen a handful of times. The gene calls are TRBV5-1 and TRBJ1-3, with D possibly TRBD1 on 6 matching bases. This CDR3 has 14 residues. Germline assignment: CDR1 SGHRS and CDR2 YFSETQ. Trimming took 0 bases from V and 4 from J, leaving 8 bases between them. The CDR3 nucleotides are TGCGCCAGCAGCTTGGTAGGGACAGGAAACACCATATATTTT. Translating gives CASSLVGTGNTIYF.

The chain recombines TRBV5-1 with TRBJ2-5; no firm D call. Trimming left V 1 base short and J 3 bases short, with 7 bases between. The CDR3 runs to 13 residues. Germline CDR1 and CDR2: SGHRS and YFSETQ. The CDR3 spells CASSLSQEETQYF. CDR3 bases: TGCGCCAGCAGCTTGTCGCAGGAAGAGACCCAGTACTTC. Full variable domain (outside the CDR3, taken from reference TRBV5-1 and TRBJ2-5): KAGVTQTPRYLIKTRGQQVTLSCSPISGHRSVSWYQQTPGQGLQFLFEYFSETQRNKGNFPGRFSGRQFSNSRSEMNVSTLELGDSALYLCASSLSQEETQYFGPGTRLLVL.

The chain employs TRBV9 and TRBJ2-3, with D possibly being TRBD2 (7 bases). Per the germline V gene, CDR1 is SGDLS and CDR2 is YYNGEE. V shed 6 bases and J shed 5 bases, with 22 bases lying between them. This CDR3 comprises 16 residues. The CDR3: CASTSRGGQYGDTQYF. DNA for the CDR3: TGTGCCAGCACCTCAAGGGGGGGGCAGTATGGAGATACGCAGTATTTT.

In DNA, the CDR3 is TGCGCCAGCAGTCATCCTATATTGCCCACAGGGCCTTATAATTCACCCCTCCACTTT. Encoded protein: CASSHPILPTGPYNSPLHF. The chain joins TRBV23-1 to TRBJ1-6; tentatively, D is TRBD1 (6 bases). TRBV23-1 is given ORF status, its function remaining uncertain. V gave up 3 bases and J gave up 4 bases, with 22 bases separating them. The CDR3 loop spans 19 amino acids.

This rearrangement joins TRBV12-3 or TRBV12-4 to TRBJ1-2; D not resolved. CDR3 length: 13 amino acids. Trimming removed 7 bases from V and 8 bases from J, with 17 bases in between. CDR3 sequence: CASTASPRSGYTF. DNA for the CDR3: TGTGCCAGCACCGCATCACCTCGGAGCGGCTACACCTTC.

The chain uses TRBV7-7 and TRBJ2-7; 7 bases align to TRBD2. The V gene end was trimmed by 4 bases and the J gene end by 2 bases; junction bases not matched to a gene: 11. The length of the CDR3 is 16 residues. Germline V gives CDR1 SSHAT, CDR2 FNYEAQ (reference sequence). CDR3 sequence (DNA): TGTGCCAGCAGCTCCGCCAGGGAGGGGATGCCCTACGAGCAGTACTTC. This translates into CASSSAREGMPYEQYF.

The chain couples TRBV6-2 or TRBV6-3 to TRBJ1-2; TRBD1 matches 7 bases. The CDR3 runs 15 residues. Germline V gives CDR1 MNHEY, CDR2 SVGEGT. Trimming cost V 6 bases and J 6 bases; bases outside gene matches: 13. Written as DNA, the CDR3 is TGTGCCAGCAGCACAAGACAGGGCTCCTTACATGGCTACACCTTC. Its protein is CASSTRQGSLHGYTF.